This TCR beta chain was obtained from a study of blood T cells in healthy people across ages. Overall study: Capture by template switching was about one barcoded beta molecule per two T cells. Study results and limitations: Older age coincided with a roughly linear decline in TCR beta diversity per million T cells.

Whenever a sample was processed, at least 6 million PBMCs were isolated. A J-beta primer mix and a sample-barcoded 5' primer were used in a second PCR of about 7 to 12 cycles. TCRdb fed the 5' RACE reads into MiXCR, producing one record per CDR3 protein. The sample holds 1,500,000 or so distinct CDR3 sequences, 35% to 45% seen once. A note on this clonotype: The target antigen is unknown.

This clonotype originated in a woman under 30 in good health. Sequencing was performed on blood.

CDR3 residues: CASSQDPREAFF. DNA for the CDR3: TGTGCCAGCAGCCAAGATCCCAGGGAAGCTTTCTTT. The gene calls are TRBV3-1 and TRBJ1-1; no clear D gene. This CDR3 has 12 residues. The ends were cut back, 0 bases at V and 8 bases at J, with 7 bases in the middle. CDR1 and CDR2 (germline): LGHDT, YNNKEL (reference sequence).